Following are 7 T cell receptor beta chains from one sample sequenced in a study of persistence of HIV-infected CD4 T cells. No antigen has been assigned to these receptors. An overlapping HIV-1 Gag peptide pool stimulated these cells at 0.95 to 1 ug/peptide/mL. Memory cells lacking CD40L and CD69 with high CD45RO were sorted. This was the immunoSEQ version 4 assay in survey mode. Data came from immunoSEQ multiplex PCR; TCRdb stores just in-frame clones and leaves some out. The sample gives about 40,000 clones, 78% of which show up once; 13% to 15% is in the top ten. The sequencing used CD4+ T cells sorted from PBMCs after 18-hour stimulation, collected from a patient who received antiretroviral therapy. The receptors shown here come from an adult man with HIV who was CMV-seropositive.

This chain joins TRBV5-4 and TRBJ2-3; D is tentatively TRBD1 or TRBD2 (6 bases each). With 4 bases removed from V and 6 bases from J, the gap between germline ends came to 21 bases. This CDR3 spans 16 amino acids. CDR1 is SGHNT, CDR2 YYREEE, per germline (reference sequence). The DNA for the CDR3 is TGTGCCAGCAGCCCCCCCGGGGGCAGGGGATTGGATACGCAGTATTTT. This encodes CASSPPGGRGLDTQYF.

This rearrangement joins TRBV27 to TRBJ1-2; 7 bases are a match to TRBD1. Trimming cost V 6 bases and J 4 bases; bases outside gene matches: 11. Germline-derived CDR1 and CDR2 are MNHEY and SMNVEV (reference sequence). The CDR3 runs 15 residues. DNA of the CDR3: TGTGCCAGCAGACCGGGACAGACGATATCCTATGGCTACACCTTC. It encodes CASRPGQTISYGYTF.

This chain links TRBV18 with TRBJ2-2; D might be TRBD2 (5 bases). V was pared by 3 bases and J by 5 bases, with 13 bases between. CDR3 size: 15 residues. The germline gives CDR1 KGHSH, CDR2 LQKENI. The CDR3 bases are TGTGCCAGCTCACCGACGGTGCCGGGAACCGGGGAGCTGTTTTTT. Translating it yields CASSPTVPGTGELFF.

The rearrangement uses TRBV5-1 and TRBJ1-2; TRBD1 matches at 9 bases. With 3 bases clipped from V and 8 bases from J, the junction kept 8 bases outside the gene matches. CDR1 and CDR2 from the germline V gene are SGHRS and YFSETQ. CDR3 length equals 14 residues. The CDR3 DNA sequence: TGCGCCAGCAGCTGGACTGGGACAGGGCGCGGCTACACCTTC. It translates to CASSWTGTGRGYTF.

This clone was recorded a few times. V and J are TRBV27 and TRBJ1-4; no reliable D call. Germline CDR1 and CDR2: MNHEY and SMNVEV (reference sequence). CDR3 length: 13 amino acids. V was shortened by 7 bases and J by 10 bases, with 16 bases between the two germline ends. CDR3 residues: CASTSYLVGKLFF. CDR3 DNA: TGTGCCAGCACCTCGTATCTTGTGGGAAAACTGTTTTTT.

The chain joins TRBV3-1 (or the pseudogene TRBV3-2) to TRBJ1-4; perhaps TRBD1 as D (5 bases). Between the trimmed V and J ends, which lost 5 bases and 2 bases, there was a span of 15 bases. This CDR3 has 16 residues. Germline V gives CDR1 LGHDT, CDR2 YNNKEL (reference sequence). The CDR3 bases are TGTGCCAGCAGCTCTAACGGGGCGGGTACTAATGAAAAACTGTTTTTT. This translates into CASSSNGAGTNEKLFF.

This clone came up a few times. The rearrangement joins TRBV28 to TRBJ2-5, with unresolved D. The V gene's germline CDR1 is MDHEN and CDR2 SYDVKM. CDR3 length equals 12 residues. V lost 3 bases and J 5 bases, leaving 7 bases between the germline ends. Here the CDR3 DNA reads TGTGCCAGCAGTTTTAACGAGGAGACCCAGTACTTC. Amino acids: CASSFNEETQYF.